What follows are 27 T cell receptor beta chains derived from one specimen sequenced in a study of regulatory T cells in long-lasting Graves disease. The time point: newly diagnosed GD, antithyroid drugs for less than 3 months. PBMC-derived RNA was used for the TCR library. Library construction for TCR beta used iRepertoire HTBI primers and Arm-PCR of CDR3 regions. MiXCR, run by TCRdb on the multiplex PCR reads, gives a single entry per CDR3 protein. The table has some 460,000 distinct CDR3 sequences, 15% to 20% seen once. These data also formed part of another study, on T cells in Graves' hyperthyroidism and ophthalmopathy.

Here the sequenced sample was peripheral blood mononuclear cells (PBMCs), taken at new diagnosis, from a patient treated with antithyroid drugs. Receptors originate from a man aged 35-49 years with Graves disease.

The rearrangement uses TRBV28 and TRBJ1-5; no clear D. This CDR3 has 13 amino acids. Germline V gene sequence: CDR1 MDHEN, CDR2 SYDVKM. V lost 3 bases, J lost 6 bases, and 9 bases lay in between. The chain's CDR3 is CASSFGGFQPQHF. DNA for the CDR3: TGTGCCAGCAGTTTCGGAGGGTTTCAGCCCCAGCATTTT.

As regards this clonotype: A much more abundant neighbour one base away suggests this may be a read error. The chain uses TRBV28 and TRBJ2-4; D remains ambiguous. With 4 bases removed from V and 9 bases from J, the gap between germline ends came to 13 bases. This CDR3 is 13 amino acids long. CDR1 is MDHEN, CDR2 SYDVKM, per germline. The CDR3 region has the DNA TGTGCCAGCAGTTCATCTGAGACGGTCATTCAGTACTTC. It yields the protein CASSSSETVIQYF.

Ten or more counts support this clonotype. The V call is TRBV2, the J call TRBJ2-7; 9 bases match TRBD2. CDR1 and CDR2 (germline): SNHLY, FYNNEI. The CDR3 totals 14 residues. With 7 bases clipped from V and 3 bases from J, the junction kept 7 bases outside the gene matches. The DNA for the CDR3 is TGTGCCAGCAAGGGGACAGCGGGAGGCTACGAGCAGTACTTC. As protein: CASKGTAGGYEQYF.

The chain uses TRBV25-1 and TRBJ2-5; 10 bases agree with TRBD2. The junction had 7 bases not matched to a gene; V was cut back by 2 bases and J by 4 bases. The CDR3 is 16 residues long. The germline CDR1 and CDR2 sequences are MGHDK and SYGVNS. The CDR3 DNA reads as TGTGCCAGCAGTGAACGGGCTAGCGGGAGTGGAGAGACCCAGTACTTC. It specifies CASSERASGSGETQYF.

This clonotype was seen a handful of times. This chain joins TRBV11-2 and TRBJ1-4; 7 bases are shared with TRBD1. J was trimmed by 7 bases and V by 6 bases; bases with no gene match: 11. The germline gives CDR1 SGHAT, CDR2 FQNNGV. The CDR3 sequence is 15 residues long. The CDR3 DNA reads TGTGCCAGCAGGGGACAGCTTAAACGTGGTGAAAAACTGTTTTTT. It codes for CASRGQLKRGEKLFF.

This clonotype was detected many times. The chain joins TRBV2 to TRBJ1-1; a possible D gene is TRBD1 (5 bases). CDR1 and CDR2 from the germline V gene are SNHLY and FYNNEI. The CDR3 length is 13 residues. With 9 bases removed from V and 0 bases from J, the gap between germline ends came to 11 bases. DNA of the CDR3: TGTGCCAGGGGACTGAAGATGAACACTGAAGCTTTCTTT. Translated: CARGLKMNTEAFF.

The genes are TRBV5-5 and TRBJ2-5; the match to TRBD2 covers 13 bases. Trimming took 4 bases from V and 1 from J; bases not matched to a gene: 4. The germline V gene has CDR1 SGHKS and CDR2 YYEKEE (reference sequence). The length of the CDR3 is 16 residues. CDR3 loop: CASSTGLAGAQETQYF. As DNA, the CDR3 is TGTGCCAGCAGCACCGGACTAGCGGGAGCCCAAGAGACCCAGTACTTC. Full variable domain (outside the CDR3, taken from reference TRBV5-5 and TRBJ2-5): DAGVTQSPTHLIKTRGQQVTLRCSPISGHKSVSWYQQVLGQGPQFIFQYYEKEERGRGNFPDRFSARQFPNYSSELNVNALLLGDSALYLCASSTGLAGAQETQYFGPGTRLLVL.

This clonotype was picked up many times. The chain recombines TRBV11-2 with TRBJ2-3; TRBD2 matches at 13 bases. The CDR3 covers 15 residues. The germline V gene encodes CDR1 SGHAT and CDR2 FQNNGV. Trimming at V came to 5 bases and at J to 5 bases, leaving 4 bases not matched to a gene. CDR3 region: CASSVGTSGIDTQYF. CDR3 coding DNA: TGTGCCAGCAGCGTAGGGACTAGCGGGATAGATACGCAGTATTTT.

This clonotype appeared a single time. A much larger clone lies one base from this, so it may be a read error. The CDR3 end shows no conserved phenylalanine or tryptophan, and so a read error is likely. The rearrangement uses TRBV12-5 and TRBJ2-3, with TRBD1 matching over 9 bases. Germline V CDR1 and CDR2: LGHNT, FRNRAP. Trimming at V came to 1 base and at J to 6 bases, leaving 5 bases not matched to a gene. The CDR3 has 15 residues. The chain's CDR3 is CASGLEGQGKDTQYS. The CDR3 DNA is TGTGCTAGTGGTTTGGAGGGACAGGGAAAGGATACGCAGTATTCT.

CDR3 region: CATSVGSTDTQYF. The CDR3 region has the DNA TGTGCCACCAGTGTCGGGAGCACAGATACGCAGTATTTT. The genes are TRBV24-1 and TRBJ2-3; D call uncertain. V lost 5 bases and J 0 bases, leaving 5 bases between the germline ends. The CDR3 runs 13 residues. Looked up from germline, CDR1 is KGHDR and CDR2 is SFDVKD.

This clonotype was seen only a few times. This may come from a read error, since a much larger clone is one base off. The genes are TRBV11-2 and TRBJ2-3; 9 nucleotides align to TRBD2. Germline V CDR1 and CDR2: SGHAT, FQNNGV. The CDR3 is made up of 14 amino acids. CDR3 in amino acids: CASSLGGRADTLYF. The CDR3 region has the DNA TGTGCCAGCAGCTTAGGCGGGAGGGCCGATACGCTGTATTTT.

This clonotype was observed a few times. The chain employs TRBV5-1 and TRBJ2-4, with D unclear. The CDR3 covers 11 residues. Germline V CDR1 and CDR2: SGHRS, YFSETQ. Trimming removed 5 bases from V and 6 bases from J, with 6 bases in between. CDR3 sequence reads: CASRETNIQYF. The CDR3 DNA reads as TGCGCCAGCAGGGAAACAAACATTCAGTACTTC.

This clonotype was detected a few times. The chain uses TRBV13 and TRBJ1-6, with 7 bases matching TRBD1. Germline CDR1 reads PRHDT; CDR2 reads FYEKMQ (reference sequence). This CDR3 is built from 16 residues. V was pared by 5 bases and J by 4 bases, with 8 bases of the junction left unmatched. In nucleotides, the CDR3 is TGTGCCAGCAGCCAGAATAGGGACAGATATAATTCACCCCTCCACTTT. Amino acid sequence: CASSQNRDRYNSPLHF.

This clonotype was seen at least ten times. The CDR3 nucleotides read TGCAGTGCTAGAGATTGGAGGGGCGCCACGGTCTACGAGCAGTACTTC. Its translation: CSARDWRGATVYEQYF. The chain links TRBV20-1 to TRBJ2-7, with D maybe TRBD2 (6 bases). The CDR3 covers 16 residues. The V and J ends lost 0 bases and 3 bases respectively, with 18 bases between them. Germline-derived CDR1 and CDR2 are DFQATT and SNEGSKA (reference sequence).

Ten or more counts support this clonotype. This chain connects TRBV29-1 to TRBJ2-7; 8 bases agree with TRBD1. J was trimmed by 2 bases and V by 2 bases; bases with no gene match: 11. CDR1 SQVTM and CDR2 ANQGSEA come from the germline V gene. This CDR3 is built from 16 residues. The CDR3 reads CSVEWTDREKPYEQYF. CDR3 DNA: TGCAGCGTTGAATGGACGGACAGGGAGAAACCCTACGAGCAGTACTTC.

This rearrangement joins TRBV28 to TRBJ1-4, with D unclear. The V end was cut by 6 bases, the J end by 8 bases, with 13 bases between. The CDR3 sequence is 13 residues long. The germline V gene encodes CDR1 MDHEN and CDR2 SYDVKM. The CDR3 loop is CASREDPGEKLFF. The CDR3 nucleotides read TGTGCCAGCAGAGAGGACCCTGGGGAAAAACTGTTTTTT. The complete variable domain, with remaining parts taken from reference TRBV28 and TRBJ1-4, reads DVKVTQSSRYLVKRTGEKVFLECVQDMDHENMFWYRQDPGLGLRLIYFSYDVKMKEKGDIPEGYSVSREKKERFSLILESASTNQTSMYLCASREDPGEKLFFGSGTQLSVL.

This clonotype was seen ten or more times. This chain connects TRBV2 to TRBJ2-5, with 9 bases lining up with TRBD1. This CDR3 has 15 amino acids. Germline V gene sequence: CDR1 SNHLY, CDR2 FYNNEI. Trimming cost V 4 bases and J 4 bases; bases outside gene matches: 7. CDR3 nucleotides: TGTGCCAGCAGTGTGCCGGGACAGGGTGGAGAGACCCAGTACTTC. Encoded protein: CASSVPGQGGETQYF.

Ten or more counts support this clonotype. The chain is built from TRBV11-1 and TRBJ2-1; 9 nucleotides match TRBD2. The V gene end was trimmed by 3 bases and the J gene end by 6 bases; junction bases not matched to a gene: 6. The CDR3 runs to 15 residues. Per germline, CDR1 SGHAT and CDR2 FQDESV (reference sequence). The CDR3 DNA follows: TGTGCCAGCAGCTTCGGGGAAGCGGGAGGCAATGAGCAGTTCTTC. Its protein is CASSFGEAGGNEQFF.

For this clonotype: The junction differs from germline at one of its ends, possibly a read error. V usage is TRBV12-3 or TRBV12-4 and J usage is TRBJ1-1; D is uncertain. The CDR3 loop spans 16 amino acids. CDR3 residues: CANSLEPDVPYTEAFF. The CDR3 DNA sequence: TGTGCCAACAGTTTAGAACCCGATGTTCCATACACTGAAGCTTTCTTT.

The rearrangement joins TRBV28 to TRBJ1-2; a weak D match, TRBD1 (6 bases). CDR1 is MDHEN and CDR2 is SYDVKM in the germline V gene. The CDR3 covers 12 residues. Deletions cut 6 bases from V and 7 bases from J, with 12 bases between. CDR3 DNA: TGTGCCAGCAGGGCTACAGGGAGTGGCTACACCTTC. Residues: CASRATGSGYTF.

This clonotype was seen ten or more times. The chain recombines TRBV12-3 or TRBV12-4 with TRBJ1-2, with TRBD1 identical over 8 bases. This CDR3 spans 14 amino acids. V was pared by 4 bases and J by 8 bases, with 9 bases of the junction left unmatched. As DNA, the CDR3 is TGTGCCAGCAGTTCAAACAGGGGGGTCGGCGGCTACACCTTC. Amino acid sequence: CASSSNRGVGGYTF.

Notes on this clonotype: A much more abundant neighbour one base away suggests this may be a read error. This rearrangement joins TRBV20-1 to TRBJ2-5; unclear D gene. Germline loops: CDR1 DFQATT, CDR2 SNEGSKA (reference sequence). This CDR3 region has 11 residues. CDR3 region: CSSSKQETQYF. The CDR3 region has the DNA TGCAGTTCTAGTAAGCAAGAGACCCAGTACTTC.

This clonotype was counted between two and nine times. The CDR3 reads CASSSTDRGWTGELFF. The CDR3 coding sequence is TGTGCCAGCAGCTCCACAGACAGGGGCTGGACCGGGGAGCTGTTTTTT. The V gene is TRBV7-8, the J gene TRBJ2-2; 8 bases agree with TRBD1. The CDR3 consists of 16 residues. Germline-derived CDR1 and CDR2 are SGHVS and FQNEAQ. The V gene end was trimmed by 4 bases and the J gene end by 5 bases; junction bases not matched to a gene: 9.

This chain connects TRBV20-1 to TRBJ1-4; possibly TRBD1 for D (5 bases). CDR3 length: 13 amino acids. The germline CDR1 and CDR2 sequences are DFQATT and SNEGSKA (reference sequence). V lost 5 bases to trimming and J lost 2 bases, with 9 bases between them. CDR3 nucleotides: TGCAGTGCTCACCAGGGCACTAATGAAAAACTGTTTTTT. This sequence encodes CSAHQGTNEKLFF.

Only a few counts were recorded for this clonotype. The rearrangement uses TRBV24-1 and TRBJ2-1, with D possibly being TRBD1 (5 bases). Germline V lookup: CDR1 KGHDR, CDR2 SFDVKD. V lost 5 bases and J 0 bases, leaving 13 bases between the germline ends. CDR3 size: 16 residues. This chain's CDR3 is CATSGLQASSYNEQFF. DNA of the CDR3: TGTGCCACCAGTGGATTACAGGCGAGCTCCTACAATGAGCAGTTCTTC.

The sample holds a few counts of this clonotype. The chain recombines TRBV20-1 with TRBJ2-3, with 10 bases lining up with TRBD2. The germline CDR1 and CDR2 sequences are DFQATT and SNEGSKA (reference sequence). The CDR3 is 15 residues long. J lost 2 bases, V lost 4 bases, and 6 bases had no gene match. The CDR3 is CSATTLAGITDTQYF. CDR3 nucleotides: TGCAGTGCTACAACACTAGCGGGGATCACAGATACGCAGTATTTT.

This clonotype turned up a few times. This sequence joins TRBV18 and TRBJ2-2, with D perhaps TRBD1 (6 bases). Germline lookup yields CDR1 KGHSH and CDR2 LQKENI. This CDR3 is built from 15 residues. Between the trimmed V and J ends, which lost 6 bases and 6 bases, there was a span of 17 bases. The CDR3 is CASSRDTPRPGELFF. CDR3 nucleotide sequence: TGTGCCAGCTCGAGGGACACCCCCAGGCCCGGGGAGCTGTTTTTT.